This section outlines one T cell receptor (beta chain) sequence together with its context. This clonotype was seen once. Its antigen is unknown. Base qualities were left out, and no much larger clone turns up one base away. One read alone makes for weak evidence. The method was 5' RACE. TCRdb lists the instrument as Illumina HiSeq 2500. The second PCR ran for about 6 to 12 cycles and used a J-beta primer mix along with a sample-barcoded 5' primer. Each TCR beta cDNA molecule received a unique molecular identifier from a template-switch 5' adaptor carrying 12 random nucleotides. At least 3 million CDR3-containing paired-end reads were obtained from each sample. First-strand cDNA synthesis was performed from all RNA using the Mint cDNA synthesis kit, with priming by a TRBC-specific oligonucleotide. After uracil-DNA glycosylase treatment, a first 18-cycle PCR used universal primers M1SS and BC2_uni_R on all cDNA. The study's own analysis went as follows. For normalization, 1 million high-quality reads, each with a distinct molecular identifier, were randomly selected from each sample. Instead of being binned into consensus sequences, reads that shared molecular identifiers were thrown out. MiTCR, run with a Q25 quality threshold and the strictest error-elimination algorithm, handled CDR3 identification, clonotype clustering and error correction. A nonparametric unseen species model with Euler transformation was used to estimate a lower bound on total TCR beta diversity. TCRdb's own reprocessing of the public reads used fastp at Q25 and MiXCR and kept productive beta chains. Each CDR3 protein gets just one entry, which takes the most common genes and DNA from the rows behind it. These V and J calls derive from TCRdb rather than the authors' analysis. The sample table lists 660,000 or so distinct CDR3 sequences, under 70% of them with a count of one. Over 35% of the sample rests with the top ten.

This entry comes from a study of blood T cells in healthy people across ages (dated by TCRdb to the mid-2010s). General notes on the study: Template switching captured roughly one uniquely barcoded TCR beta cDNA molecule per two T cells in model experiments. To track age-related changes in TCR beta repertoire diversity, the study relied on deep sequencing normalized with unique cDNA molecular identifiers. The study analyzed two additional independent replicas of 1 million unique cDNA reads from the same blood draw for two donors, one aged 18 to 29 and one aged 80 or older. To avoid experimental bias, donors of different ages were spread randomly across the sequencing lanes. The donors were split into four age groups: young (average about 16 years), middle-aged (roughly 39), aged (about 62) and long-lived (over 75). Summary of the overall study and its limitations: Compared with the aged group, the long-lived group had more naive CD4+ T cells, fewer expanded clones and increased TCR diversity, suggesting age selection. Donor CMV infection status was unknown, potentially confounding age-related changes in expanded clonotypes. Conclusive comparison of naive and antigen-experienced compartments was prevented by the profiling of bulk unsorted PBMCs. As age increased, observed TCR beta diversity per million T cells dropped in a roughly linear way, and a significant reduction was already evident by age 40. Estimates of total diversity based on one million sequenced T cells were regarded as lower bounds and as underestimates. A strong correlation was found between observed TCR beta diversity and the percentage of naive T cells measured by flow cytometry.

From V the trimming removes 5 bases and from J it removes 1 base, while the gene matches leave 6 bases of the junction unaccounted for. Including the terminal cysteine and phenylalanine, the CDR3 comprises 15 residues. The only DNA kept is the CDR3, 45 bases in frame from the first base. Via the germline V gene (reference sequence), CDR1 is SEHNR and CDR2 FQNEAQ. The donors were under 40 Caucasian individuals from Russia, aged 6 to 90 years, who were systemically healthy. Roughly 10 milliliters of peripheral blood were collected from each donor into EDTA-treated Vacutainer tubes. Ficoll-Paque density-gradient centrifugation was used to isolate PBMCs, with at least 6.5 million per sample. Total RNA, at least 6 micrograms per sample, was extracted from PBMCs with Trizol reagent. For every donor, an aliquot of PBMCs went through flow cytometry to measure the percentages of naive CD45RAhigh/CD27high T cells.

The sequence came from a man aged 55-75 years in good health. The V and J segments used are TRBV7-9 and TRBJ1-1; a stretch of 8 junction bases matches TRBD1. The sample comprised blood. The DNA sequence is TGTGCCAGCAGCGACAGGGGTAAGGGGAACACTGAAGCTTTCTTT. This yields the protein CASSDRGKGNTEAFF.